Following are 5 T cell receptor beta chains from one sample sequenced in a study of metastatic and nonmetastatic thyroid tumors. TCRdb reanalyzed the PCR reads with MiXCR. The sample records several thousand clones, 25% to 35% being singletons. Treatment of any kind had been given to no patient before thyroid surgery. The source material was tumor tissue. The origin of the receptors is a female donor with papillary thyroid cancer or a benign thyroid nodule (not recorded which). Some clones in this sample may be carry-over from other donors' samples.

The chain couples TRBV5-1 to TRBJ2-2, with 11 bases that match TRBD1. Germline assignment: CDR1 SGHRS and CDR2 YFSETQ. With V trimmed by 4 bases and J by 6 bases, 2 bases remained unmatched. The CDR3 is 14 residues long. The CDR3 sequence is CASSEDRGPGELFF. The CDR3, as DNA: TGCGCCAGCAGCGAGGACAGGGGGCCCGGGGAGCTGTTTTTT.

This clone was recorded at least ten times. The chain's CDR3 is CASSPQGEDMETQYF. CDR3 nucleotide sequence: TGTGCCAGCAGCCCACAAGGGGAGGATATGGAGACCCAGTACTTC. This sequence joins TRBV5-6 and TRBJ2-5; D might be TRBD2 (6 bases). There are 15 residues in the CDR3. Trimming shortened V by 4 bases and J by 5 bases, and 18 bases separated the two germline ends. The V gene's germline CDR1 is SGHDT and CDR2 YYEEEE.

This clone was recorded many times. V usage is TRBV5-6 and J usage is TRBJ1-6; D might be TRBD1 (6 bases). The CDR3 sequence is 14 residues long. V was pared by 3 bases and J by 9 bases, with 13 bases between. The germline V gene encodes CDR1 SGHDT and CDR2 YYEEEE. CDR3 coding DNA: TGTGCCAGCAGCTGGTTCGTAGGGGGTTCACCCCTCCACTTT. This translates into CASSWFVGGSPLHF.

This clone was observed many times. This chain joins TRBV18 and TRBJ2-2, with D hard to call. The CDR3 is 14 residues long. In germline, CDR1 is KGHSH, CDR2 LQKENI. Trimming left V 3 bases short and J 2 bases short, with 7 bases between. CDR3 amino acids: CASSPLSNTGELFF. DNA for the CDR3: TGTGCCAGCTCACCGCTCAGCAACACCGGGGAGCTGTTTTTT.

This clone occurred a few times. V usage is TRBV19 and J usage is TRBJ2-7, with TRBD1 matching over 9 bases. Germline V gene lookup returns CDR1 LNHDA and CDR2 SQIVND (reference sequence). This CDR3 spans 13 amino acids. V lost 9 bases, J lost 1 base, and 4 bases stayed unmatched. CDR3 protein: CASKGQGSYEQYF. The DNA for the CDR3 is TGTGCCAGCAAGGGACAGGGTTCCTACGAGCAGTACTTC.